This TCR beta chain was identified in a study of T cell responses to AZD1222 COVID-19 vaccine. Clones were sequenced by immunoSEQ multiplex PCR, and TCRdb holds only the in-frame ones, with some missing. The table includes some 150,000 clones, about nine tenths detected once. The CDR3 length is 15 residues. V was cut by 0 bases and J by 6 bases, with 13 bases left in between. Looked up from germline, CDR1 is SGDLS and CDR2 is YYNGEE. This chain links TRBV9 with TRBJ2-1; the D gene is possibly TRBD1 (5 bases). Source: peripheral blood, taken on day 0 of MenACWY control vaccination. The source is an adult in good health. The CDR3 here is CASSVGNGQGNEQFF. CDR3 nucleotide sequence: TGTGCCAGCAGCGTAGGGAACGGCCAGGGCAATGAGCAGTTCTTC.